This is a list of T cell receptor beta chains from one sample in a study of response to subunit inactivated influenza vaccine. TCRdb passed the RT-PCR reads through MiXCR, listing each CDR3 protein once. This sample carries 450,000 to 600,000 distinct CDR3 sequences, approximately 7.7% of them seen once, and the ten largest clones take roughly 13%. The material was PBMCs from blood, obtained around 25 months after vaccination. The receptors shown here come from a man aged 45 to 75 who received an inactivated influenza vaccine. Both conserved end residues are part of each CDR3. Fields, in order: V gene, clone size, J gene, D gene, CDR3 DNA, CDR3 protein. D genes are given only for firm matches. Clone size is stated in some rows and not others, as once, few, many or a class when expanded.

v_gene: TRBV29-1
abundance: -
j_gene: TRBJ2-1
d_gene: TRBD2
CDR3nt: TGCAGCGTTGAAGAACAGCGGGGGTACAATGAGCAGTTCTTC
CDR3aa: CSVEEQRGYNEQFF

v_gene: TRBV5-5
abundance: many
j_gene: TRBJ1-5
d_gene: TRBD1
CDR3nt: TGTGCCAGCAGCTTGGTGGCAGGGGGACACAATCAGCCCCAGCATTTT
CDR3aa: CASSLVAGGHNQPQHF

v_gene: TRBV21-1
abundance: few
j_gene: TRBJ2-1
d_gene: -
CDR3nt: TGTGCCAGCAGCAAAGTCAGAACAGGGGGCCTACACAATGAGCAGTTCTTC
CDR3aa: CASSKVRTGGLHNEQFF

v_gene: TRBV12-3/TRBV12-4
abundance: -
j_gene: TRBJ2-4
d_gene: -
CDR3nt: TGTGCCAGCGGTCGAGCCAAAAACATTCAGTACTTC
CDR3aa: CASGRAKNIQYF

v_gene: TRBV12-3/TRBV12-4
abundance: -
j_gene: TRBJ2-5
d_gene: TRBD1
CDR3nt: TGTGCCAGCAGTTCGACAGGGGCGGAGACCCAGTACTTC
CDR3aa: CASSSTGAETQYF

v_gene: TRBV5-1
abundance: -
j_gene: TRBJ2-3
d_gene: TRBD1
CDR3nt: TGCGCCAGCAGCCTGGGACAGGGGGCAAATACGCAGTATTTT
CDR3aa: CASSLGQGANTQYF

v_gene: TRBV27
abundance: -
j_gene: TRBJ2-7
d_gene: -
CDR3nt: TGTGCCAGCAGTTTGGGGGGCTTACACTACGAGCAGTACTTC
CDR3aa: CASSLGGLHYEQYF

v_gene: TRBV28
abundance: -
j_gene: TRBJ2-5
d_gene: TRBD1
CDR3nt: TGTGCCAGCACCTCACCCAGGACAGGGGTAGTGATTAAGACCCAGTACTTC
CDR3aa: CASTSPRTGVVIKTQYF

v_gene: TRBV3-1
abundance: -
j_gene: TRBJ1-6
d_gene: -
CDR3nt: TGTGCCAGCAGCCAGGTGAGGGGTTACGGAAATTCACCCCTCCACTTT
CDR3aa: CASSQVRGYGNSPLHF

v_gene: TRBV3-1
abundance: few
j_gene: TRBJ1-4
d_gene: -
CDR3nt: TGTGCCAGCAGCCATACAACTAAGGCGGAAAAACTGTTTTTT
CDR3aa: CASSHTTKAEKLFF

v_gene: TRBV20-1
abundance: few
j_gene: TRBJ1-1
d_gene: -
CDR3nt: TGCAGTGCTGAGAGATATGGGAGGGGATATGGCACTGAAGCTTTCTTT
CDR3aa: CSAERYGRGYGTEAFF

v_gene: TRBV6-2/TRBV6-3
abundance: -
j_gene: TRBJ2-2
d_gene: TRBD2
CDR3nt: TGTGCCAGCAGTTACCAACTAGCGGGAGGCCCCGGGGAGCTGTTTTTT
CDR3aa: CASSYQLAGGPGELFF

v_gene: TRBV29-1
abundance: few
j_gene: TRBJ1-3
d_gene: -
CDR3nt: TGCAGCGTTGAAGATCTTGCTGGAAACACCATATATTTT
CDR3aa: CSVEDLAGNTIYF

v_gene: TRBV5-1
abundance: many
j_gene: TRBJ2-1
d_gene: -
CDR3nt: TGCGCCAGCAGCTTGTCTCGGGATGGAGTGAATGAGCAGTTCTTC
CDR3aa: CASSLSRDGVNEQFF

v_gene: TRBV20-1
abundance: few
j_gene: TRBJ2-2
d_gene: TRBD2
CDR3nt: TGCAGTGCCATAGGACTAGCAATCGCCGGGGAGCTGTTTTTT
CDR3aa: CSAIGLAIAGELFF

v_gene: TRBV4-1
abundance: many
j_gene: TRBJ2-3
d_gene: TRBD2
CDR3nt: TGCGCCAGCAGCCAACGAACGGGACTAGCGGGGGATGCTAGCACAGATACGCAGTATTTT
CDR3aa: CASSQRTGLAGDASTDTQYF

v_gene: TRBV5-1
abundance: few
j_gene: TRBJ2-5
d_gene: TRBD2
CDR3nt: TGCGCCAGCAGCCTGCGGGAGGTCAAGGGGCAAGAGACCCAGTACTTC
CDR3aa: CASSLREVKGQETQYF

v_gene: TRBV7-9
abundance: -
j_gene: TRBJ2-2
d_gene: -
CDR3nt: TGTGCCAGCAGCCGCCGGAGAGGGGAAGGTACCGGGGAGCTGTTTTTT
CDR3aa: CASSRRRGEGTGELFF

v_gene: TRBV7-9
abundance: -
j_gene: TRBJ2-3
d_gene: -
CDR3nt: TGTGCCAGCAGCTTCAGCTACAGCACAGATACGCAGTATTTT
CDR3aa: CASSFSYSTDTQYF

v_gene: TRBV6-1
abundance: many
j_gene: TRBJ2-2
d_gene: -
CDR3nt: TGTGCCAGCAGTCCCCGTTCCCCGGGAACCGGGGAGCTGTTTTTT
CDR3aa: CASSPRSPGTGELFF

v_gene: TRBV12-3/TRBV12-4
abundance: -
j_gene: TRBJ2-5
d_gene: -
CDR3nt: TGTGCCAGCAGCCCATGGTTTGGCAGGGGAGAGACCCAGTACTTC
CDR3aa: CASSPWFGRGETQYF

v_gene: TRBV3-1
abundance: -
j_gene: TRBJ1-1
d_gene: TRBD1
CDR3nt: TGTGCCAGCACCTTGACAGGGAGTAACACTGAAGCTTTCTTT
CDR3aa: CASTLTGSNTEAFF

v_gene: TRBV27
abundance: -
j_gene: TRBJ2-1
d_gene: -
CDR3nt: TGTGCCAGCAGTTCCCTAAGGAATCGACTAGGGAGCTACAATGAGCAGTTCTTC
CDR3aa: CASSSLRNRLGSYNEQFF

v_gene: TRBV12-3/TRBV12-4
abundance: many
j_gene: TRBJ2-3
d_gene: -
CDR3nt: TGTGCCAGCAGTTTGGACCGGCCAGATACGCAGTATTTT
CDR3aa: CASSLDRPDTQYF

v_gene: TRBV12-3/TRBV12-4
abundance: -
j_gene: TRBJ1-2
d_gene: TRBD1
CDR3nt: TGTGCTAGCAGCCGACCCGGGACAGGGAGAGGCTACACCTTC
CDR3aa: CASSRPGTGRGYTF

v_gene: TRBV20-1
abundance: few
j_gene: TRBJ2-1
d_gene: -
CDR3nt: TGCAGTGCCCCGGGACAGCGGGAACAGTTCTTC
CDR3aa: CSAPGQREQFF

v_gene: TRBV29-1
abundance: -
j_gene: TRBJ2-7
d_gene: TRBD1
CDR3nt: TGCAGCCCCCGGACAGGGACCTACGAGCAGTACTTC
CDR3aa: CSPRTGTYEQYF

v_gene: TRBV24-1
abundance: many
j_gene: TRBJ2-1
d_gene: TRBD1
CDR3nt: TGTGCCAACTCCAGGGGGCGGCTCCCCTTTGGATACAATGAGCAGTTCTTC
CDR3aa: CANSRGRLPFGYNEQFF

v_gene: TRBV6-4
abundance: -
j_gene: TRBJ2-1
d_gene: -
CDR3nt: TGTGCCAGCAGTGCTGCGAGCGGTAAGCAGTTCTTC
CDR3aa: CASSAASGKQFF